This T cell receptor beta chain was identified during a study of T cells in Graves' hyperthyroidism and ophthalmopathy. This clonotype was observed many times. TCR beta CDR3 regions were amplified from RNA. HTBI primers were employed in a first-round RT-PCR of the TCR CDR3. TCRdb called the multiplex PCR reads again in MiXCR, with one record for every CDR3 protein. The sample lists some 350,000 distinct CDR3 sequences, 19% occurring once. This CDR3 is 15 amino acids long. V dropped 5 bases and J dropped 0 bases, with 13 bases sitting between them. Germline CDR1 reads MDHEN; CDR2 reads SYDVKM. The chain couples TRBV28 to TRBJ2-5; D possibly uses TRBD1 or TRBD2 (5 bases each). Sequenced: blood. This TCR was sampled from a woman younger than 35 with Graves' hyperthyroidism. The CDR3 sequence: CASSPTWGNQETQYF. The CDR3 coding sequence is TGTGCCAGCAGTCCTACTTGGGGGAACCAAGAGACCCAGTACTTC.